Shown below are 15 T cell receptor beta chains from a single sample sequenced in a study of blood T cell repertoires in COVID-19. Generated by immunoSEQ multiplex PCR, the TCRdb table keeps only in-frame clones and is missing some. This sample has 150,000 to 200,000 clones, with roughly 80% found just once. The sequencing sample was made of peripheral blood. All receptors come from a woman aged 40 to 50 with COVID-19, enrolled during active disease.

V and J are TRBV6-5 and TRBJ1-1; TRBD1 aligns across 8 bases. Germline trimming cut 6 bases from V and 4 bases from J; bases unmatched to any gene: 4. The CDR3 runs 13 residues. The V gene's germline CDR1 is MNHEY and CDR2 SVGAGI. This chain's CDR3 is CASSRTGSTEAFF. The CDR3 nucleotides read TGTGCCAGCAGCCGGACAGGGAGCACTGAAGCTTTCTTT.

This chain connects TRBV18 to TRBJ2-7; 11 bases map to TRBD1. CDR1 KGHSH and CDR2 LQKENI come from the germline V gene. V lost 0 bases, J lost 2 bases, and 0 bases stayed unmatched. The CDR3 is 15 amino acids. The CDR3 protein is CASSPPGQGAYEQYF. In nucleotides, the CDR3 is TGTGCCAGCTCACCACCGGGACAGGGGGCCTACGAGCAGTACTTC.

V gene TRBV18 combines with J gene TRBJ2-5, with 7 bases lining up with TRBD1. The germline gives CDR1 KGHSH, CDR2 LQKENI. Trimming removed 5 bases from V and 1 base from J; junction bases left unmatched: 4. The CDR3 is 14 residues long. The CDR3 DNA sequence: TGTGCCAGCTCAACGGGACAGATCCAAGAGACCCAGTACTTC. It yields the protein CASSTGQIQETQYF.

The chain uses TRBV19 and TRBJ2-1, with TRBD2 matching 7 bases. Germline CDR1 reads LNHDA; CDR2 reads SQIVND (reference sequence). The trim removed 4 bases at V and 10 bases at J, leaving 4 bases unmatched. The CDR3 covers 12 residues. The CDR3 here is CASSRLAGEQFF. CDR3 coding DNA: TGTGCCAGTAGTAGACTAGCTGGGGAGCAGTTCTTC.

J is TRBJ2-1 and V is TRBV19, with D perhaps matching TRBD2 (7 bases). The CDR3 is 17 amino acids. The germline gives CDR1 LNHDA, CDR2 SQIVND (reference sequence). Trimming cost V 6 bases and J 9 bases, with 27 bases left between them. CDR3 in amino acids: CASSPIRGRGAGREQFF. The CDR3 nucleotides read TGTGCCAGTAGCCCCATCCGTGGCCGGGGGGCCGGACGTGAGCAGTTCTTC.

The V and J genes are TRBV5-5 and TRBJ1-1, with 7 bases identical to TRBD1. Trimming took 2 bases from V and 6 from J; bases not matched to a gene: 13. The CDR3 length is 16 residues. Looked up from germline, CDR1 is SGHKS and CDR2 is YYEKEE (reference sequence). In DNA form, the CDR3 reads TGTGCCAGCAGCTTAGTGACAGGGATTATGTTATCTGAAGCTTTCTTT. Residues: CASSLVTGIMLSEAFF.

The J gene is TRBJ2-1, the V gene TRBV11-2; 10 bases are a match to TRBD2. The V gene's germline CDR1 is SGHAT and CDR2 FQNNGV. The CDR3 length is 16 residues. J lost 6 bases, V lost 6 bases, and 11 bases had no gene match. CDR3 sequence reads: CASRKPGLARGNEQFF. In nucleotides, the CDR3 is TGTGCCAGCAGAAAACCGGGACTAGCGAGGGGCAATGAGCAGTTCTTC.

The chain recombines TRBV3-1 (or the pseudogene TRBV3-2) with TRBJ2-1, with TRBD2 matching 8 bases. CDR3 length: 18 residues. Germline V gene data show CDR1 as LGHDT and CDR2 as YNNKEL (reference sequence). V lost 1 base to trimming and J lost 4 bases; unmatched junction nucleotides: 12. The CDR3 loop reads CASSQALGLAETYNEQFF. CDR3 nucleotide sequence: TGTGCCAGCAGCCAAGCCTTAGGACTAGCAGAGACTTACAATGAGCAGTTCTTC.

V usage is TRBV12-3 or TRBV12-4 and J usage is TRBJ1-2; 10 nucleotides align to TRBD1. This CDR3 comprises 12 residues. Trimming took 7 bases from V and 11 from J; bases not matched to a gene: 7. CDR3 DNA sequence: TGTGCCAGCAAACCGGGACAGGGGAGTTACACCTTC. This translates into CASKPGQGSYTF.

This rearrangement joins TRBV11-2 to TRBJ2-1, with D tentatively TRBD1 (6 bases). Germline V gene lookup returns CDR1 SGHAT and CDR2 FQNNGV. V shed 6 bases and J shed 0 bases, with 12 bases lying between them. This CDR3 has 15 amino acids. The CDR3 region has the DNA TGTGCCAGCAGGGCCCAGGGGAGCTCCTACAATGAGCAGTTCTTC. Translation gives CASRAQGSSYNEQFF.

V usage is TRBV2 and J usage is TRBJ2-1; TRBD1 matches at 8 bases. Trimming at V came to 4 bases and at J to 7 bases, leaving 9 bases not matched to a gene. Germline CDR1 SNHLY, CDR2 FYNNEI. The CDR3 runs to 15 residues. In nucleotides, the CDR3 is TGTGCCAGCAGTGGACAGGGGTTATTAAGAAATGAGCAGTTCTTC. Translation: CASSGQGLLRNEQFF. Based on the CDR3 plus reference TRBV2 and TRBJ2-1, the full variable domain is EPEVTQTPSHQVTQMGQEVILRCVPISNHLYFYWYRQILGQKVEFLVSFYNNEISEKSEIFDDQFSVERPDGSNFTLKIRSTKLEDSAMYFCASSGQGLLRNEQFFGPGTRLTVL.

The chain is built from TRBV28 and TRBJ2-7; 8 nucleotides line up with TRBD1. The CDR3 spans 15 residues. Germline assignment: CDR1 MDHEN and CDR2 SYDVKM. V trimming: 6 bases; J trimming: 1 base; junction bases outside the gene matches: 8. DNA of the CDR3: TGTGCCAGCAGCCGGACAGGGAGGAGGTCCTACGAGCAGTACTTC. Translated, it gives CASSRTGRRSYEQYF. The whole variable domain, filled in from reference TRBV28 and TRBJ2-7, reads DVKVTQSSRYLVKRTGEKVFLECVQDMDHENMFWYRQDPGLGLRLIYFSYDVKMKEKGDIPEGYSVSREKKERFSLILESASTNQTSMYLCASSRTGRRSYEQYFGPGTRLTVT.

CDR3 in amino acids: CASSLSGLAAYNEQFF. CDR3 bases: TGTGCCAGCAGCCTGTCGGGACTAGCGGCCTACAATGAGCAGTTCTTC. The genes are TRBV5-5 and TRBJ2-1; 11 bases are shared with TRBD2. With V trimmed by 4 bases and J by 2 bases, 5 bases remained unmatched. The CDR3 extends over 16 amino acids. Germline-derived CDR1 and CDR2 are SGHKS and YYEKEE (reference sequence).

The chain is built from TRBV4-1 and TRBJ2-7; D is possibly TRBD1 (6 bases). Deletions cut 1 base from V and 5 bases from J, with 15 bases between. Germline V lookup: CDR1 MGHRA, CDR2 YSYEKL. The CDR3 spans 15 residues. CDR3: CASSQVLQGFDEQYF. Written as DNA, the CDR3 is TGCGCCAGCAGCCAAGTCCTACAGGGTTTTGACGAGCAGTACTTC.

The V and J genes are TRBV6-5 and TRBJ2-7, with D perhaps matching TRBD1 (5 bases). This CDR3 contains 13 residues. Germline lookup yields CDR1 MNHEY and CDR2 SVGAGI. Trimming removed 8 bases from V and 0 bases from J, with 11 bases in between. CDR3 loop: CASGEQDSYEQYF. The DNA of the CDR3 is TGTGCCAGCGGGGAACAGGACTCCTACGAGCAGTACTTC.